These 3 T cell receptor beta chains came from one sample sequenced in a study of shared clonotypes between healthy human individuals. Only in-frame clones appear in the TCRdb table, and some are missing; sequencing was by immunoSEQ multiplex PCR. The sample holds over 2,000,000 clones, 85% to 95% seen once. Naive CD8 cells, CD45RO-negative and positively selected for CCR7, excluded terminally differentiated effector memory CD45RA+ cells. The sample taken for sequencing was naive CD8+ T cells from PBMCs. These receptors originate from a man aged 18 to 30 in good health. Some clones in this sample may be carry-over from other donors' samples.

The chain is built from TRBV4-2 and TRBJ2-5; D possibly uses TRBD1 or TRBD2 (5 bases each). V was cut by 2 bases and J by 3 bases, with 22 bases left in between. This CDR3 is built from 18 residues. Germline V gives CDR1 LGHNA, CDR2 YNFKEQ. CDR3 sequence (DNA): TGTGCCAGCAGCCAACTCTTACGGGGCCCTACTTTAGAAGAGACCCAGTACTTC. Its translation: CASSQLLRGPTLEETQYF.

The V gene is TRBV21-1, the J gene TRBJ1-1; TRBD1, the table's D call, was not compared with the DNA. TRBV21-1 is an annotated pseudogene. This CDR3 comprises 15 residues. CDR3 bases: TGTGCCAGCAGCACGACGACAGGGGTCGGCACTGAAGCTTTCTTT. Protein: CASSTTTGVGTEAFF.

The gene calls are TRBV19 and TRBJ2-1; weak D call: TRBD2 (5 bases). Trimming stripped 6 bases from V and 0 bases from J, with 15 bases between. Per germline, CDR1 LNHDA and CDR2 SQIVND (reference sequence). The CDR3 extends over 16 amino acids. The CDR3 nucleotides read TGTGCCAGTAGCCGTTCAGCGGCGAGCTCCTACAATGAGCAGTTCTTC. Amino acid sequence: CASSRSAASSYNEQFF.